Below, one TCR beta chain is given with its context. Its antigen is still unknown. This entry is derived from a study of identifying expanded T cells in peripheral blood. Looked up from germline, CDR1 is SGHAT and CDR2 is FQNNGV. CDR3 length equals 15 residues. Trimming removed 4 bases from V and 7 bases from J; junction bases left unmatched: 3. Study outcomes and limitations: Differentially abundant clones: roughly 1.2 between replicates, approximately 16 at two to three weeks, under 25 at four. Across healthy donors, higher total template counts meant significantly greater approximately two-week count variance.

No infections or other immune events were documented during collection. Clones were read by immunoSEQ multiplex PCR, and TCRdb kept only the in-frame ones, dropping some. The sample has more than 45,000 clones, approximately 82% seen once. The V gene is TRBV11-2, the J gene TRBJ2-1; 14 bases map to TRBD2. Sequenced input: blood. This receptor was identified in a person aged 18 to 75 in good health. CDR3 sequence (DNA): TGTGCCAGCAGCTCTGGACTAGCGGGGGGTAATGAGCAGTTCTTC. Its translation: CASSSGLAGGNEQFF.